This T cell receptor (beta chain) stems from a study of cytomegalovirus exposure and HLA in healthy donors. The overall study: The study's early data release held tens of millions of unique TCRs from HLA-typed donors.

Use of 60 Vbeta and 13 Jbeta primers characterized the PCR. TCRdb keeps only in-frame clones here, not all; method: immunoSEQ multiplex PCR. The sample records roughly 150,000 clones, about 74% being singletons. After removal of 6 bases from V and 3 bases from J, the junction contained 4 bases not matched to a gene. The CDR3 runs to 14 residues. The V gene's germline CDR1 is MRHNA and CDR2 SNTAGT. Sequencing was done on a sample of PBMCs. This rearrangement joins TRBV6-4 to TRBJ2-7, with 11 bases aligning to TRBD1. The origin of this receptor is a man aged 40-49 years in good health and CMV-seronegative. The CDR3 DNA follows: TGTGCCAGCAGCCGGGACAGGGGGAACTACGAGCAGTACTTC. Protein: CASSRDRGNYEQYF.